Detailed here is one T cell receptor beta chain. CDR3 size: 14 residues. The germline V gene has CDR1 MNHEY and CDR2 SVGEGT. The V end lost 5 bases, the J end lost 5 bases, and 16 bases lay between the germline ends. TCRdb re-derived calls from the RT-PCR reads in MiXCR, one entry per CDR3 protein. The sample has around 580,000 distinct CDR3 sequences; 10% to 15% are singletons. The data originate from a study of response to subunit inactivated influenza vaccine. The material was PBMCs from blood, obtained on the day of vaccination. The sequence derives from a man in his fifties who received an inactivated influenza vaccine. The rearrangement links TRBV6-2 or TRBV6-3 to TRBJ2-7; D gene uncertain. DNA for the CDR3: TGTGCCAGCAGTCCCGAACCCCCGGTCCACGAGCAGTACTTC. It is translated as CASSPEPPVHEQYF.